The 10 T cell receptor beta chains given below trace back to one sample, sequenced in a study of cytomegalovirus exposure and HLA in healthy donors. The primer mix had 60 Vbeta and 13 Jbeta primers. Using immunoSEQ multiplex PCR, the repertoire was profiled, and TCRdb retains in-frame clones only, with some absent. The sample lists 150,000 to 200,000 clones, over 75% occurring once. Source material: PBMCs. All receptors derive from a woman aged 18 to 35 in good health and CMV-seronegative.

V usage is TRBV5-1 and J usage is TRBJ1-5; 9 bases match TRBD1. The germline V gene has CDR1 SGHRS and CDR2 YFSETQ. The CDR3 covers 14 residues. With V trimmed by 4 bases and J by 4 bases, 3 bases remained unmatched. Written as DNA, the CDR3 is TGCGCCAGCAGCCCGGACAGGGGTAATCAGCCCCAGCATTTT. It specifies CASSPDRGNQPQHF.

This chain links TRBV5-4 with TRBJ2-1, with D possibly TRBD2 on 6 matching bases. The V end lost 3 bases, the J end lost 4 bases, and 14 bases lay between the germline ends. The CDR3 runs 15 residues. Per the germline V gene, CDR1 is SGHNT and CDR2 is YYREEE (reference sequence). CDR3 sequence (DNA): TGTGCCAGCAGCTCACCGGGACTGGCTTACAATGAGCAGTTCTTC. Protein product: CASSSPGLAYNEQFF.

The rearrangement joins TRBV5-6 to TRBJ2-2, with 10 positions matching TRBD2. The CDR3 spans 16 residues. Per germline, CDR1 SGHDT and CDR2 YYEEEE. The J segment lost 6 bases and the V segment lost 2 bases, leaving 7 bases of the junction unmatched. CDR3 DNA sequence: TGTGCCAGCAGCTTCGGAGCGGGGGGGCTTTCCGGGGAGCTGTTTTTT. Residues: CASSFGAGGLSGELFF.

V is TRBV9 and J is TRBJ2-2; tentative D call: TRBD1 (6 bases). The V end was cut by 0 bases, the J end by 6 bases, with 15 bases between. This CDR3 contains 16 residues. Germline CDR1 reads SGDLS; CDR2 reads YYNGEE. In DNA, the CDR3 is TGTGCCAGCAGCGTAGCGGCAGGGGCCGGCTCCGGGGAGCTGTTTTTT. It yields the protein CASSVAAGAGSGELFF.

The chain recombines TRBV19 with TRBJ1-6, with 8 positions matching TRBD1. Trimming removed 7 bases from V and 7 bases from J; junction bases left unmatched: 9. From germline, CDR1 is LNHDA and CDR2 SQIVND (reference sequence). The CDR3 spans 15 residues. The CDR3 region has the DNA TGTGCCAGTAAAATCGGGACAGGAACCAATTCACCCCTCCACTTT. This codes for CASKIGTGTNSPLHF.

V usage is TRBV7-2 and J usage is TRBJ1-4; perhaps TRBD1 as D (5 bases). This CDR3 is built from 14 residues. Deletions cut 5 bases from V and 8 bases from J, with 15 bases between. The germline CDR1 and CDR2 sequences are SGHTA and FQGNSA. The CDR3 DNA follows: TGTGCCAGCAGCATAAGGCAGGGTTCGGAAAAACTGTTTTTT. This encodes CASSIRQGSEKLFF.

This chain links TRBV15 with TRBJ2-5; possibly TRBD2 for D (5 bases). Germline-derived CDR1 and CDR2 are LNHNV and YYDKDF (reference sequence). The CDR3 is 13 residues long. V was trimmed by 7 bases and J by 5 bases, leaving 14 bases between them. In DNA, the CDR3 is TGTGCCACCAAAGGACGGGGTCGGGAGACCCAGTACTTC. It yields the protein CATKGRGRETQYF.

The chain couples TRBV7-9 to TRBJ2-2, with 7 bases fitting TRBD1. This CDR3 is built from 17 residues. Looked up from germline, CDR1 is SEHNR and CDR2 is FQNEAQ (reference sequence). The V gene end was trimmed by 3 bases and the J gene end by 2 bases; junction bases not matched to a gene: 9. CDR3: CASSFGKRQGNTGELFF. CDR3 coding DNA: TGTGCCAGCAGCTTCGGGAAAAGACAGGGCAACACCGGGGAGCTGTTTTTT.

This chain joins TRBV7-9 and TRBJ1-6, with D possibly TRBD1 on 6 matching bases. In germline, CDR1 is SEHNR, CDR2 FQNEAQ (reference sequence). V was trimmed by 3 bases and J by 0 bases, leaving 12 bases between them. The CDR3 covers 17 residues. Here the CDR3 DNA reads TGTGCCAGCAGCTTGACAGGCCGGGGCTCCTATAATTCACCCCTCCACTTT. It translates to CASSLTGRGSYNSPLHF.

The gene calls are TRBV5-1 and TRBJ1-2; D may be TRBD1 (6 bases). The CDR3 has 11 residues. CDR1 is SGHRS, CDR2 YFSETQ, per germline. V was cut by 4 bases and J by 7 bases, with 8 bases left in between. CDR3 in amino acids: CASSPGAGYTF. CDR3 coding DNA: TGCGCCAGCAGCCCAGGGGCTGGCTACACCTTC.